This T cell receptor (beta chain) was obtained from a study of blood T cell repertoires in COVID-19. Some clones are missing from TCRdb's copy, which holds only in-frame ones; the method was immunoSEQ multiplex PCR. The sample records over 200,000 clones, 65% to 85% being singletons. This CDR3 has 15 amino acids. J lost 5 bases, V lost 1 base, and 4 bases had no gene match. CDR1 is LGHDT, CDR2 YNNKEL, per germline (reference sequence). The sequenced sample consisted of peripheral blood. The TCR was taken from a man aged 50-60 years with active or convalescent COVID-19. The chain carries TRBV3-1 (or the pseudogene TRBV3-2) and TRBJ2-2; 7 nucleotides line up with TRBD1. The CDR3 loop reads CASSQVTGVTGELFF. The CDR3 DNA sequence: TGTGCCAGCAGCCAAGTAACAGGGGTAACCGGGGAGCTGTTTTTT.